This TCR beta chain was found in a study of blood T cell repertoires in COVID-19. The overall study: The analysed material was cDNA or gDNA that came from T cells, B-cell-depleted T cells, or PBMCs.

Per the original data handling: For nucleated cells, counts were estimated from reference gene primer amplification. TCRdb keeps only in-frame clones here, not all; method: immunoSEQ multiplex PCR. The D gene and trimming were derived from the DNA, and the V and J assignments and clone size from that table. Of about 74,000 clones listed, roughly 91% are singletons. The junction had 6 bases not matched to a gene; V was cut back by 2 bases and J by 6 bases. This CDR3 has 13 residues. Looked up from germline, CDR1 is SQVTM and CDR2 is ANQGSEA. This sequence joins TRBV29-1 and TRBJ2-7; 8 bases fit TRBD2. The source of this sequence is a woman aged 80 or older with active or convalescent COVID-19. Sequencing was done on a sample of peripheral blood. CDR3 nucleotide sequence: TGCAGCGTTGAACTGGCTGCGGGGGGCGAGCAGTACTTC. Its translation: CSVELAAGGEQYF.